This T cell receptor beta chain appears in the sequencing data of a study of T-cell memory formation after mild COVID-19. Study-level findings and limits: Nothing showed for sure that second-wave clones peaking on day 37 were SARS-CoV-2 specific. Pre-infection memory showed some responding clones, and this suggested that cross-reactive memory joined. Shrinking CD4+ clones were chiefly CM and EM; CD8+ ones were chiefly EMRA.

TCRdb itself ran the 5' RACE reads through MiXCR, one entry per CDR3 protein. The sample holds a few hundred thousand distinct CDR3 sequences, over 8.5% seen once. Comments on this clonotype: Its antigen is unknown. A junction end diverges from the germline sequence, so it may reflect a read error.

The CDR3 has 16 amino acids. Germline V gene lookup returns CDR1 LGHNA and CDR2 YNFKEQ. V usage is TRBV4-2 and J usage is TRBJ2-3; D might be TRBD2 (5 bases). This receptor was taken from a man in his late teens or twenties who had mild COVID-19 (a few samples of this study predate the infection). Cell type and time point are not known. Specimen: PBMCs or a T cell subset sorted from them (not recorded which). The CDR3 protein is CASSQDLAHGTDTQYF. The DNA for the CDR3 is TGCGCCAGCAGCCAGGATTTAGCGCATGGCACAGATACGCAGTATTTT.